One and the same sample provided the 13 T cell receptor beta chains below, sequenced in a study of OX40 agonist ivuxolimab in advanced cancers. Method: immunoSEQ multiplex PCR; TCRdb's copy keeps in-frame clones and lacks some. The profile shows 57,000 or so clones, roughly 90% of them singletons. Material: CD4+ or CD8+ T cells sorted from blood, obtained in a trial of the OX40 agonist ivuxolimab. Receptor source: an adult with an advanced solid tumor such as melanoma, head and neck, liver or kidney cancer.

This clone was recorded only once. This chain uses TRBV6-6 with TRBJ1-2; 9 bases line up with TRBD1. V shed 6 bases, J shed 4 bases, and the junction held 3 bases outside the gene matches. The CDR3 is 13 residues long. Germline CDR1 and CDR2: MNHNY and SVGAGI (reference sequence). CDR3 in amino acids: CASRRTGAYGYTF. The CDR3 region has the DNA TGTGCCAGCAGACGGACAGGGGCCTATGGCTACACCTTC.

This clone showed up just once. This chain links TRBV11-1 with TRBJ2-7; D is unresolved. The CDR3 is 11 residues long. Trimming took 8 bases from V and 5 from J, leaving 10 bases between them. Looked up from germline, CDR1 is SGHAT and CDR2 is FQDESV (reference sequence). The CDR3 region is CASRGVDEQYF. CDR3 in DNA: TGTGCCAGCCGCGGAGTGGACGAGCAGTACTTC.

This clone showed up just a few times. The chain couples TRBV13 to TRBJ2-7; possible D gene TRBD2, 5 bases. CDR3 length: 13 residues. CDR1 PRHDT and CDR2 FYEKMQ come from the germline V gene (reference sequence). V lost 5 bases to trimming and J lost 2 bases, with 10 bases between them. The CDR3 here is CASSPSGTYEQYF. The DNA for the CDR3 is TGTGCCAGCAGCCCCAGCGGTACCTACGAGCAGTACTTC. The entire variable domain, with the rest obtained from reference TRBV13 and TRBJ2-7, is as follows: AAGVIQSPRHLIKEKRETATLKCYPIPRHDTVYWYQQGPGQDPQFLISFYEKMQSDKGSIPDRFSAQQFSDYHSELNMSSLELGDSALYFCASSPSGTYEQYFGPGTRLTVT.

The chain uses TRBV27 and TRBJ2-7, with D perhaps TRBD1 or TRBD2 (6 bases each). This CDR3 comprises 16 residues. Trimming took off 4 bases at V and 6 bases at J, with 22 bases between the two ends. CDR1 and CDR2 from the germline V gene are MNHEY and SMNVEV (reference sequence). The CDR3 loop is CASSSGGRGPGGEQYF. The CDR3 bases are TGTGCCAGCAGTTCTGGAGGCAGGGGACCCGGGGGCGAGCAGTACTTC.

This clone was recorded a few times. The chain links TRBV21-1 to TRBJ2-7. TRBV21-1 is deemed a pseudogene. CDR3 length: 14 amino acids. The CDR3 loop reads CASTTSVLGYEQYF. The DNA of the CDR3 is TGTGCCAGCACCACCTCGGTGTTGGGCTACGAGCAGTACTTC.

V is TRBV4-1 and J is TRBJ1-3; unclear D gene. This CDR3 region has 13 residues. CDR1 and CDR2 (germline): MGHRA, YSYEKL. With 2 bases removed from V and 4 bases from J, the gap between germline ends came to 6 bases. In nucleotides, the CDR3 is TGCGCCAGCAGCCAAATAAGGGGAAACACCATATATTTT. It encodes CASSQIRGNTIYF.

The chain employs TRBV19 and TRBJ1-2, with a tentative D call TRBD1 (5 bases). The CDR3 contains 14 residues. Germline V gene lookup returns CDR1 LNHDA and CDR2 SQIVND (reference sequence). With 2 bases removed from V and 2 bases from J, the gap between germline ends came to 9 bases. CDR3 bases: TGTGCCAGTAGTATAAGGGGCCGGAACTATGGCTACACCTTC. Translating gives CASSIRGRNYGYTF.

The gene calls are TRBV11-2 and TRBJ2-2; TRBD2 agrees at 8 bases. CDR1 and CDR2 from the germline V gene are SGHAT and FQNNGV. This CDR3 is built from 16 residues. Germline trimming cut 4 bases from V and 5 bases from J; bases unmatched to any gene: 9. This CDR3 reads CASSSGAGGRTGELFF. CDR3 nucleotides: TGTGCCAGCAGCTCAGGGGCGGGAGGTCGGACCGGGGAGCTGTTTTTT. Combining the CDR3 with reference TRBV11-2 and TRBJ2-2 gives the whole variable domain EAGVAQSPRYKIIEKRQSVAFWCNPISGHATLYWYQQILGQGPKLLIQFQNNGVVDDSQLPKDRFSAERLKGVDSTLKIQPAKLEDSAVYLCASSSGAGGRTGELFFGEGSRLTVL.

The chain employs TRBV6-1 and TRBJ1-5; D is undetermined. The CDR3 extends over 13 amino acids. V lost 3 bases and J 2 bases, leaving 5 bases between the germline ends. Germline V gives CDR1 MNHNS, CDR2 SASEGT. The CDR3, as DNA: TGTGCCAGCAGTGACGGTGGCAATCAGCCCCAGCATTTT. Protein: CASSDGGNQPQHF.

This clone was found a few times. The chain carries TRBV2 and TRBJ2-5, with D possibly called TRBD1 or TRBD2 (5 bases each). The germline V and J ends were trimmed by 7 bases and 5 bases, with 14 bases remaining between them. Germline V gene lookup returns CDR1 SNHLY and CDR2 FYNNEI. This CDR3 spans 13 amino acids. CDR3: CASTWDRQETQYF. CDR3 nucleotides: TGTGCCAGCACCTGGGACCGCCAGGAGACCCAGTACTTC.

The chain has TRBV4-2 and TRBJ2-7; 8 positions match TRBD2. The length of the CDR3 is 15 residues. V gave up 0 bases and J gave up 6 bases; unmatched junction bases: 7. Germline CDR1 reads LGHNA; CDR2 reads YNFKEQ. CDR3 residues: CASSQEGGLAAEQYF. Written as DNA, the CDR3 is TGTGCCAGCAGCCAAGAAGGTGGACTAGCTGCCGAGCAGTACTTC.

The genes are TRBV5-1 and TRBJ2-3; 9 positions agree with TRBD1. This CDR3 has 18 residues. Germline CDR1 SGHRS, CDR2 YFSETQ. V lost 0 bases, J lost 1 base, and 9 bases stayed unmatched. The CDR3 DNA reads TGCGCCAGCAGCTTGGCCAGGGACAGGGTGGGAGGCACAGATACGCAGTATTTT. This encodes CASSLARDRVGGTDTQYF.

The chain carries TRBV5-1 and TRBJ2-2; no definite D call. Germline V gene data show CDR1 as SGHRS and CDR2 as YFSETQ. CDR3 length: 14 amino acids. The ends were cut back, 0 bases at V and 3 bases at J, with 6 bases in the middle. CDR3 loop: CASSLGFDTGELFF. CDR3 DNA: TGCGCCAGCAGCTTGGGATTTGACACCGGGGAGCTGTTTTTT.